These 22 T cell receptor beta chains came from one sample sequenced in a study of blood T cell repertoires in COVID-19 (TCRdb year 2020). Libraries came from the immunoSEQ multiplex PCR assay. The table comes from immuneACCESS by way of TCRdb, which keeps in-frame sequences with V and J called. Part of the clones is missing from these tables; in studies checked, under half for an unresolved V gene and the rest for unknown reasons. The sample includes 30,000 to 40,000 clones, with roughly 84% observed a single time. In total, the top ten clones hold 1.6% of the sample. Sequencing used peripheral blood. The source of these receptors is a man aged 60 to 75 with COVID-19, enrolled during active disease.

The chain couples TRBV12-5 to TRBJ1-1; D possibly corresponds to TRBD1 (6 bases). Germline CDR1 is LGHNT and CDR2 is FRNRAP. The CDR3 loop spans 17 amino acids. The ends were cut back, 7 bases at V and 4 bases at J, with 25 bases in the middle. The DNA for the CDR3 is TGTGCTAGTGAGCCCACGAGGGGGGGACTGTGGGCCACTGAAGCTTTCTTT. It translates to CASEPTRGGLWATEAFF.

The rearrangement links TRBV30 to TRBJ1-6; D perhaps matches TRBD1 (5 bases). Germline CDR1 is GTSNPN and CDR2 is SVGIG (reference sequence). This CDR3 has 16 amino acids. Trimming removed 2 bases at V and 9 bases at J, with 20 bases between. The DNA of the CDR3 is TGTGCCTGGAGTAAAACTACAACTTGGGGCAGTTCACCCCTCCACTTT. Encoded protein: CAWSKTTTWGSSPLHF.

The V gene is TRBV14, the J gene TRBJ1-2; 11 positions match TRBD1. The CDR3 is 15 amino acids. V lost 4 bases, J lost 8 bases, and 9 bases stayed unmatched. CDR1 is SGHDN and CDR2 is FVKESK in the germline V gene. The CDR3 here is CASSPYGQGAWGYTF. The CDR3, as DNA: TGTGCCAGCAGCCCCTATGGACAGGGGGCATGGGGCTACACCTTC.

The V and J genes are TRBV27 and TRBJ2-1; TRBD1 might be the D (6 bases). Deletions cut 5 bases from V and 5 bases from J, with 16 bases between. The CDR3 extends over 15 amino acids. In germline, CDR1 is MNHEY, CDR2 SMNVEV (reference sequence). This chain's CDR3 is CASSPTGYTNNEQFF. The CDR3 bases are TGTGCCAGCAGTCCGACAGGCTATACCAACAATGAGCAGTTCTTC.

This clone came up a few times. V usage is TRBV7-9 and J usage is TRBJ1-2, with D perhaps matching TRBD1 (6 bases). This CDR3 contains 17 residues. V lost 3 bases, J lost 2 bases, and 19 bases lay in between. Germline V lookup: CDR1 SEHNR, CDR2 FQNEAQ (reference sequence). For the CDR3, the DNA is TGTGCCAGCAGCTTTTCGTCGGGGGGCCACCTCAACTATGGCTACACCTTC. Residues: CASSFSSGGHLNYGYTF. Based on the CDR3 plus reference TRBV7-9 and TRBJ1-2, the full variable domain is DTGVSQNPRHKITKRGQNVTFRCDPISEHNRLYWYRQTLGQGPEFLTYFQNEAQLEKSRLLSDRFSAERPKGSFSTLEIQRTEQGDSAMYLCASSFSSGGHLNYGYTFGSGTRLTVV.

The rearrangement links TRBV27 to TRBJ2-3; 8 positions agree with TRBD2. This CDR3 spans 16 amino acids. Trimming cost V 2 bases and J 7 bases; bases outside gene matches: 11. CDR1 and CDR2 from the germline V gene are MNHEY and SMNVEV (reference sequence). CDR3 nucleotide sequence: TGTGCCAGCAGTTTAGTTAGCGGGAATTTGGGAAATACGCAGTATTTT. It codes for CASSLVSGNLGNTQYF.

This chain joins TRBV10-2 and TRBJ1-1; TRBD1 aligns across 10 bases. CDR3 length: 17 residues. The ends lost 3 bases at V and 5 bases at J; junction bases unmatched: 12. Germline V CDR1 and CDR2: WSHSY, SAAADI. The CDR3 loop is CASSEAFGRDRGTEAFF. In DNA form, the CDR3 reads TGCGCCAGCAGTGAAGCTTTTGGGAGGGACAGGGGAACTGAAGCTTTCTTT.

This rearrangement joins TRBV6-5 to TRBJ2-7, with 8 bases that match TRBD1. Trimming cost V 2 bases and J 3 bases; bases outside gene matches: 6. This CDR3 contains 15 residues. Germline V gives CDR1 MNHEY, CDR2 SVGAGI. The CDR3 reads CASSYSRGRLYEQYF. The CDR3 bases are TGTGCCAGCAGTTACAGCAGGGGGCGGCTCTACGAGCAGTACTTC.

This clone was seen a few times. The chain recombines TRBV6-6 with TRBJ1-1, with unresolved D. V was cut by 4 bases and J by 7 bases, with 10 bases left in between. Germline CDR1 and CDR2: MNHNY and SVGAGI (reference sequence). The CDR3 has 12 amino acids. The CDR3 DNA reads TGTGCCAGCAGTTTGAATACACATGAAGCTTTCTTT. As protein: CASSLNTHEAFF.

This clone was picked up a small number of times. At the DNA level, this CDR3 is encoded by other sequences in the same sample as well. The chain couples TRBV9 to TRBJ1-1; 8 positions agree with TRBD1. V lost 0 bases to trimming and J lost 5 bases; unmatched junction nucleotides: 3. Germline V gene lookup returns CDR1 SGDLS and CDR2 YYNGEE. CDR3 length: 14 amino acids. The DNA of the CDR3 is TGTGCCAGCAGCGTAGGACAGGGGAGAACTGAAGCTTTCTTT. Protein: CASSVGQGRTEAFF. The whole variable domain, remainder taken from reference TRBV9 and TRBJ1-1, is DSGVTQTPKHLITATGQRVTLRCSPRSGDLSVYWYQQSLDQGLQFLIQYYNGEERAKGNILERFSAQQFPDLHSELNLSSLELGDSALYFCASSVGQGRTEAFFGQGTRLTVV.

The V gene is TRBV12-3 or TRBV12-4, the J gene TRBJ2-7; D is ambiguous. This CDR3 is built from 13 residues. V was pared by 6 bases and J by 6 bases, with 15 bases between. CDR3 protein: CASSLPPASEQYF. The CDR3 nucleotides read TGTGCCAGCAGCCTACCCCCTGCGTCCGAGCAGTACTTC.

The J gene is TRBJ2-3, the V gene TRBV6-5; TRBD1 agrees at 10 bases. The CDR3 consists of 15 residues. V shed 7 bases and J 4 bases; nucleotides not matched to a gene: 8. Germline V gene lookup returns CDR1 MNHEY and CDR2 SVGAGI. CDR3 nucleotide sequence: TGTGCCAGCACCAGACAGGGGGCTCCCCCAGATACGCAGTATTTT. This encodes CASTRQGAPPDTQYF.

The chain joins TRBV5-4 to TRBJ2-7, with TRBD2 as a possible D gene (5 bases). Germline V gene sequence: CDR1 SGHNT, CDR2 YYREEE (reference sequence). The CDR3 is 13 residues long. The ends were cut back, 2 bases at V and 2 bases at J, with 8 bases in the middle. This CDR3 is CASSLRGTYEQYF. CDR3 in DNA: TGTGCCAGCAGCTTACGGGGTACCTACGAGCAGTACTTC.

The chain carries TRBV13 and TRBJ2-5; a weak D match, TRBD1 (5 bases). Trimming cost V 7 bases and J 5 bases, with 14 bases left between them. Looked up from germline, CDR1 is PRHDT and CDR2 is FYEKMQ (reference sequence). The CDR3 is 13 residues long. The CDR3 is CASTQGLRETQYF. DNA of the CDR3: TGTGCCAGCACCCAGGGCCTCCGGGAGACCCAGTACTTC.

This clone has a single count. The J gene is TRBJ2-1, the V gene TRBV4-3; TRBD1 aligns across 8 bases. The germline V gene encodes CDR1 LGHNA and CDR2 YSLEER. This CDR3 is 16 amino acids long. V lost 1 base and J lost 7; bases outside the gene matches: 9. CDR3 protein: CASSQADRVTRNEQFF. The CDR3 bases are TGCGCCAGCAGCCAAGCGGACAGGGTGACGCGAAATGAGCAGTTCTTC.

The chain has TRBV7-8 and TRBJ2-7, with 8 bases identical to TRBD2. Germline V gives CDR1 SGHVS, CDR2 FQNEAQ. The CDR3 runs 15 residues. After removal of 5 bases from V and 0 bases from J, the junction contained 6 bases not matched to a gene. CDR3 nucleotide sequence: TGTGCCAGCAGCCTGGGGAGCGGGAGCTCCTACGAGCAGTACTTC. Its translation is CASSLGSGSSYEQYF.

This clone was seen a handful of times. V gene TRBV6-2 or TRBV6-3 combines with J gene TRBJ2-5; 11 bases map to TRBD2. The CDR3 sequence is 15 residues long. Germline CDR1 and CDR2: MNHEY and SVGEGT. Trimming cost V 4 bases and J 4 bases; bases outside gene matches: 5. The CDR3 loop is CASSFRLAGRETQYF. For the CDR3, the DNA is TGTGCCAGCAGTTTTAGACTAGCGGGACGAGAGACCCAGTACTTC.

The rearrangement uses TRBV4-2 and TRBJ1-4; 9 bases are shared with TRBD1. Unmatched junction bases numbered 6, after V lost 3 bases and J lost 7 bases. The CDR3 consists of 15 residues. Germline CDR1 and CDR2: LGHNA and YNFKEQ. DNA for the CDR3: TGTGCCAGCAGCCAGCCGGGACAGGGTGGTGAAAAACTGTTTTTT. Protein sequence: CASSQPGQGGEKLFF.

The chain couples TRBV24-1 to TRBJ2-7, with 7 positions matching TRBD1. CDR1 and CDR2 from the germline V gene are KGHDR and SFDVKD. The CDR3 length is 13 residues. Trimming cost V 9 bases and J 5 bases; bases outside gene matches: 9. This CDR3 reads CATRRQGVHEQYF. In nucleotides, the CDR3 is TGTGCCACCCGCCGACAGGGTGTCCACGAGCAGTACTTC.

V is TRBV5-6 and J is TRBJ1-2; 8 bases agree with TRBD1. The V gene end was trimmed by 4 bases and the J gene end by 2 bases; junction bases not matched to a gene: 10. The CDR3 spans 16 residues. Germline assignment: CDR1 SGHDT and CDR2 YYEEEE. The CDR3 DNA is TGTGCCAGCAGCCCGCTAGGACAGGGAACGAACTATGGCTACACCTTC. Protein: CASSPLGQGTNYGYTF.

This clone has a handful of counts. This rearrangement joins TRBV4-1 to TRBJ1-5; weak D call: TRBD1 (5 bases). Deletions cut 0 bases from V and 11 bases from J, with 17 bases between. The CDR3 extends over 15 amino acids. Germline CDR1 MGHRA, CDR2 YSYEKL. The CDR3 region is CASSQDGIGGRTQHF. The CDR3 region has the DNA TGCGCCAGCAGCCAAGATGGAATCGGGGGAAGGACCCAGCATTTT.

The V gene is TRBV27, the J gene TRBJ2-6; D uncertain. V was shortened by 4 bases and J by 0 bases, with 4 bases between the two germline ends. This CDR3 has 14 amino acids. In germline, CDR1 is MNHEY, CDR2 SMNVEV (reference sequence). The CDR3 loop reads CASSWSSGANVLTF. CDR3 in DNA: TGTGCCAGCAGTTGGAGCTCTGGGGCCAACGTCCTGACTTTC.